This T cell receptor (beta chain) derives from a study of beta chain features in type 1 diabetes. Study results and limitations: Over-representation of high TCR-expressing cells was a possible consequence of cDNA sequencing. The study found moderately but significantly shorter TCRB CDR3s in all four CD4+ subsets of Type 1 diabetes patients.

The V gene lost 4 bases and the J gene lost 11 bases, with 15 bases spanning the gap. Germline V lookup: CDR1 SNHLY, CDR2 FYNNEI. CDR3 size: 13 residues. Sorting produced populations that all topped 95% purity. To note about this clone: The antigen remains unidentified.

Reverse transcribing all isolated RNA meant expressed TCRB transcripts were sequenced. The table came from immunoSEQ multiplex PCR; TCRdb's copy has only in-frame clones and leaves some out. The table lists some 120,000 clones, 17% of them singletons. The clonotype was recovered from a man younger than 35 with type 1 diabetes. The chain has TRBV2 and TRBJ2-1; D is unresolved. The source material was central memory CD4+ T cells from blood. This CDR3 reads CASSGDQLSQQFF. The DNA of the CDR3 is TGTGCCAGCAGTGGGGATCAGCTCTCTCAGCAGTTCTTC.